This T cell receptor (beta chain) comes out of a study of human T cells and chemical hapten exposure. This clonotype was seen more than once but under ten times. V was pared by 1 base and J by 2 bases, with 8 bases between. This CDR3 has 14 amino acids. Germline-derived CDR1 and CDR2 are SGHDT and YYEEEE. Time point meaning: patch test 3, about 24 weeks after DPC sensitization. As to treatment: therapeutic diphenylcyclopropenone sensitization with weekly scalp DPC. TCRdb redid the calling of the RACE reads with MiXCR, one entry per CDR3 protein. The sample holds about 190,000 distinct CDR3 sequences, approximately 24% seen once.

The V call is TRBV5-6, the J call TRBJ2-3; D is unresolved. The source is a woman in her thirties or forties with alopecia areata. Some clones in this sample may be carry-over from other donors' samples. This sample comprised whole blood, obtained in connection with sensitization to the hapten diphenylcyclopropenone (DPC). The CDR3 sequence: CASSLYANTDTQYF. As DNA, the CDR3 is TGTGCCAGCAGCTTGTATGCAAACACAGATACGCAGTATTTT.